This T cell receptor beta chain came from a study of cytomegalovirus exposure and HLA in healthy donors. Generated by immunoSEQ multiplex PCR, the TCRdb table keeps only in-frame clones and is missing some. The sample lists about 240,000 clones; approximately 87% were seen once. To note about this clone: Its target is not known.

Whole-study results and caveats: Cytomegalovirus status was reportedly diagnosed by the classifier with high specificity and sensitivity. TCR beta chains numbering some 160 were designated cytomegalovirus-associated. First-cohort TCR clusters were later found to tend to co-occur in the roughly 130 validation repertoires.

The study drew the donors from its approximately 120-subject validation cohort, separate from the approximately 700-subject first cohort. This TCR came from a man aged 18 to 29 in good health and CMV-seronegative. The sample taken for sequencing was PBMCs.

The CDR3 here is CASSLIEYALDRGNYGYTF. The CDR3 nucleotides read TGTGCCAGCAGCTTAATTGAGTACGCCCTGGACAGGGGGAACTATGGCTACACCTTC. This chain links TRBV7-3 with TRBJ1-2; TRBD1 matches 10 bases. The CDR3 has 19 amino acids. The trim removed 1 base at V and 2 bases at J, leaving 13 bases unmatched. CDR1 is SGHTA, CDR2 FQGTGA, per germline.